Below are 20 T cell receptor beta chains sequenced from a single sample in a study of shared clonotypes between healthy human individuals. Assay: immunoSEQ multiplex PCR; the TCRdb copy retains only in-frame clones and omits some. The sample lists millions of clones, 90% to 95% occurring once. The sequenced material came from naive CD4+ T cells sorted from blood. The subset denotes: CD45RA+ positively selected. The origin of the receptors is a man aged 18 to 30 in good health.

The V and J genes are TRBV18 and TRBJ2-7; 9 positions agree with TRBD1. Looked up from germline, CDR1 is KGHSH and CDR2 is LQKENI. Unmatched junction bases numbered 9, after V lost 6 bases and J lost 3 bases. The CDR3 runs to 15 residues. CDR3 amino acids: CASSPRDRAFYEQYF. The CDR3 DNA follows: TGTGCCAGCTCGCCTCGGGACAGGGCCTTCTACGAGCAGTACTTC.

The chain joins TRBV7-2 to TRBJ2-5; a possible D gene is TRBD1 (5 bases). The CDR3 has 19 amino acids. Germline V gene sequence: CDR1 SGHTA, CDR2 FQGNSA. V was clipped by 5 bases and J by 2 bases, with 27 bases between them. The CDR3 sequence: CASSPRPSKEQVLQETQYF. CDR3 DNA: TGTGCCAGCAGCCCCAGACCATCTAAGGAACAGGTCTTACAAGAGACCCAGTACTTC. The full variable domain, its missing parts supplied by reference TRBV7-2 and TRBJ2-5, is GAGVSQSPSNKVTEKGKDVELRCDPISGHTALYWYRQSLGQGLEFLIYFQGNSAPDKSGLPSDRFSAERTGGSVSTLTIQRTQQEDSAVYLCASSPRPSKEQVLQETQYFGPGTRLLVL.

The J gene is TRBJ1-5, the V gene TRBV6-6, with D maybe TRBD1 (5 bases). Trimming removed 0 bases at V and 3 bases at J, with 6 bases between. The CDR3 is made up of 14 amino acids. Per germline, CDR1 MNHNY and CDR2 SVGAGI (reference sequence). The CDR3 region has the DNA TGTGCCAGCAGTTACTCAGGGGACAATCAGCCCCAGCATTTT. It is translated as CASSYSGDNQPQHF.

The V gene is TRBV27, the J gene TRBJ1-6; D gene uncertain. The V gene lost 3 bases and the J gene lost 6 bases, with 15 bases spanning the gap. Germline V gives CDR1 MNHEY, CDR2 SMNVEV (reference sequence). The CDR3 extends over 16 amino acids. This chain's CDR3 is CASSFEAPRVNSPLHF. The CDR3 region has the DNA TGTGCCAGCAGTTTCGAGGCGCCCAGAGTTAATTCACCCCTCCACTTT.

The chain links TRBV6-1 to TRBJ1-6; 8 bases match TRBD1. Unmatched junction bases numbered 8, after V lost 5 bases and J lost 8 bases. The CDR3 totals 15 residues. CDR1 is MNHNS, CDR2 SASEGT, per germline. CDR3 DNA sequence: TGTGCCAGCAGTCCCAGGACAGGGAAAGATTCACCCCTCCACTTT. Translation: CASSPRTGKDSPLHF.

The CDR3, as DNA: TGCGCCAGCAGCCAAGACTCATCGGTCTATGGCTACACCTTC. Its protein is CASSQDSSVYGYTF. The V gene is TRBV4-3, the J gene TRBJ1-2, with D unclear. V was cut by 0 bases and J by 4 bases, with 9 bases left in between. CDR1 and CDR2 (germline): LGHNA, YSLEER. The CDR3 is made up of 14 amino acids.

V usage is TRBV29-1 and J usage is TRBJ1-1; D unclear. Germline CDR1 is SQVTM and CDR2 is ANQGSEA. The CDR3 totals 13 residues. Trimming removed 6 bases at V and 1 base at J, with 12 bases between. CDR3 residues: CSVRPLQNTEAFF. CDR3 DNA sequence: TGCAGCGTGCGTCCCCTACAGAACACTGAAGCTTTCTTT.

This chain links TRBV19 with TRBJ2-5; 7 bases are shared with TRBD2. The J segment lost 2 bases and the V segment lost 9 bases, leaving 6 bases of the junction unmatched. Germline V gene lookup returns CDR1 LNHDA and CDR2 SQIVND (reference sequence). CDR3 length equals 13 residues. The chain's CDR3 is CASRGRGQETQYF. The CDR3 region has the DNA TGTGCCAGCCGTGGGAGGGGTCAAGAGACCCAGTACTTC.

The V gene is TRBV6-5, the J gene TRBJ2-3; no firm D call. Germline CDR1 and CDR2: MNHEY and SVGAGI. The CDR3 runs to 13 residues. Trimming pared 4 bases from V and 2 bases from J, leaving 7 bases between. The CDR3 loop reads CASSSSVTDTQYF. The CDR3 coding sequence is TGTGCCAGCAGTTCGTCGGTCACAGATACGCAGTATTTT.

The gene calls are TRBV27 and TRBJ2-7; 9 bases align to TRBD1. Looked up from germline, CDR1 is MNHEY and CDR2 is SMNVEV (reference sequence). Losses at the gene ends were 5 bases for V and 2 bases for J; bases not matched to a gene: 7. This CDR3 is 15 amino acids long. CDR3 sequence: CASSNRQGGTYEQYF. CDR3 bases: TGTGCCAGCAGTAACCGACAGGGGGGAACCTACGAGCAGTACTTC.

The chain carries TRBV11-2 and TRBJ2-6; the D gene is possibly TRBD1 (5 bases). Germline V gives CDR1 SGHAT, CDR2 FQNNGV. There are 15 residues in the CDR3. Trimming left V 6 bases short and J 2 bases short, with 11 bases between. The CDR3: CASRTQETGANVLTF. For the CDR3, the DNA is TGTGCCAGCAGAACACAGGAGACTGGGGCCAACGTCCTGACTTTC.

The chain uses TRBV5-8 and TRBJ2-7; 12 bases align to TRBD2. With V trimmed by 0 bases and J by 4 bases, 5 bases remained unmatched. This CDR3 is built from 16 residues. Germline lookup yields CDR1 SGHTS and CDR2 YDEGEE. The CDR3, as DNA: TGTGCCAGCAGCTTGGCACTAGCGGGGGGCTCTTACGAGCAGTACTTC. It specifies CASSLALAGGSYEQYF.

The rearrangement uses TRBV9 and TRBJ2-5, with 7 bases that match TRBD1. Germline values: CDR1 SGDLS, CDR2 YYNGEE. With 3 bases clipped from V and 3 bases from J, the junction kept 11 bases outside the gene matches. CDR3 length: 16 amino acids. CDR3 protein: CASSASRNTGEETQYF. The CDR3 nucleotides read TGTGCCAGCAGCGCCAGCCGAAACACAGGGGAAGAGACCCAGTACTTC.

This clone was seen once. V and J are TRBV30 and TRBJ1-6; possibly TRBD1 for D (5 bases). There are 17 residues in the CDR3. V lost 0 bases, J lost 0 bases, and 12 bases lay in between. Looked up from germline, CDR1 is GTSNPN and CDR2 is SVGIG (reference sequence). The CDR3 bases are TGTGCCTGGAGTGTACACAGGACGAGCTCCTATAATTCACCCCTCCACTTT. It codes for CAWSVHRTSSYNSPLHF.

The chain's CDR3 is CASSQDRSGQGTEAFF. The CDR3 DNA sequence: TGCGCCAGCAGCCAAGATCGGTCAGGGCAGGGCACTGAAGCTTTCTTT. The chain has TRBV4-1 and TRBJ1-1, with a possible D match to TRBD1 (5 bases). The CDR3 has 16 amino acids. CDR1 and CDR2 (germline): MGHRA, YSYEKL. Trimming took off 0 bases at V and 4 bases at J, with 15 bases between the two ends.

In regard to this clone: This specimen includes other DNA sequences encoding the same CDR3. This chain uses TRBV5-4 with TRBJ2-6; D possibly corresponds to TRBD1 (5 bases). The germline gives CDR1 SGHNT, CDR2 YYREEE (reference sequence). The V gene lost 3 bases and the J gene lost 0 bases, with 7 bases spanning the gap. The CDR3 consists of 15 residues. The CDR3 spells CASSSTGSGANVLTF. CDR3 bases: TGTGCCAGCAGCTCCACAGGCTCTGGGGCCAACGTCCTGACTTTC.

The CDR3 DNA reads TGCGCCAGCAGGACTAGCGGGGGCCTGACCTCCTACGAGCAGTACTTC. It is translated as CASRTSGGLTSYEQYF. The chain carries TRBV5-1 and TRBJ2-7; TRBD2 agrees at 12 bases. The CDR3 runs 16 residues. Germline CDR1 and CDR2: SGHRS and YFSETQ. After removal of 5 bases from V and 0 bases from J, the junction contained 6 bases not matched to a gene.

The DNA for the CDR3 is TGTGCCAGCTCACCACCGGCTAGGGCGGATGGCTACACCTTC. Encoded protein: CASSPPARADGYTF. The rearrangement uses TRBV18 and TRBJ1-2; D unresolved. Germline V CDR1 and CDR2: KGHSH, LQKENI. CDR3 length: 14 amino acids. V shed 0 bases and J shed 6 bases, with 11 bases lying between them.

This clone was seen only once. The chain couples TRBV29-1 to TRBJ1-3; TRBD1 is a possible D gene (5 bases). Trimming took 3 bases from V and 1 from J, leaving 10 bases between them. CDR3 size: 14 residues. The germline gives CDR1 SQVTM, CDR2 ANQGSEA. CDR3 amino acids: CSVDQDISGNTIYF. CDR3 nucleotides: TGCAGCGTTGACCAGGACATATCTGGAAACACCATATATTTT.

The chain uses TRBV7-8 and TRBJ1-6, with D hard to call. With 2 bases removed from V and 7 bases from J, the gap between germline ends came to 12 bases. The CDR3 sequence is 15 residues long. CDR1 is SGHVS, CDR2 FQNEAQ, per germline. In DNA form, the CDR3 reads TGTGCCAGCAGCTTACGCGGCGGAGGAAATTCACCCCTCCACTTT. Protein product: CASSLRGGGNSPLHF.